The 27 T cell receptor beta chains below come from one sample, sequenced in a study of cytomegalovirus exposure and HLA in healthy donors. Researchers ran the PCR with 60 Vbeta and 13 Jbeta primers. The table came from immunoSEQ multiplex PCR; TCRdb's copy has only in-frame clones and leaves some out. The table has roughly 200,000 clones, around a tenth seen once. The sample consisted of PBMCs. Receptor source: a woman in her twenties or thirties in good health and CMV-seropositive.

This clone was seen more than once but under ten times. Other DNA sequences within the sample encode an identical CDR3. The rearrangement joins TRBV25-1 to TRBJ1-4; a possible D gene is TRBD1 (6 bases). The CDR3 has 14 residues. The V and J ends lost 7 bases and 4 bases respectively, with 13 bases between them. Germline V lookup: CDR1 MGHDK, CDR2 SYGVNS. DNA for the CDR3: TGTGCCAGCACCAAAGGGGGTCTTAATGAAAAACTGTTTTTT. Its translation: CASTKGGLNEKLFF.

The gene calls are TRBV5-1 and TRBJ1-1, with 9 positions matching TRBD1. J gave up 4 bases and V 0 bases, and 1 base lay outside the gene matches. The germline CDR1 and CDR2 sequences are SGHRS and YFSETQ. CDR3 length: 14 residues. The CDR3 loop is CASSLGTGVTEAFF. CDR3 nucleotide sequence: TGCGCCAGCAGCTTGGGGACAGGGGTCACTGAAGCTTTCTTT.

CDR3 in amino acids: CASSLGQGLNEKLFF. For the CDR3, the DNA is TGTGCCAGCAGTTTAGGCCAGGGTCTTAATGAAAAACTGTTTTTT. The J gene is TRBJ1-4, the V gene TRBV27, with D maybe TRBD1 (5 bases). CDR3 length equals 15 residues. CDR1 and CDR2 (germline): MNHEY, SMNVEV (reference sequence). V lost 2 bases and J 4 bases, leaving 11 bases between the germline ends.

The chain joins TRBV30 to TRBJ2-1; 10 bases match TRBD1. Germline assignment: CDR1 GTSNPN and CDR2 SVGIG (reference sequence). Trimming took 5 bases from V and 5 from J; bases not matched to a gene: 6. The CDR3 extends over 14 amino acids. DNA for the CDR3: TGTGCCTGGGGCCGGGACAGGGGCAACAATGAGCAGTTCTTC. This sequence encodes CAWGRDRGNNEQFF.

J is TRBJ2-5 and V is TRBV6-5; TRBD1 matches 7 bases. The V segment lost 6 bases and the J segment 2 bases; nucleotides outside the gene matches: 3. This CDR3 region has 13 residues. The germline V gene encodes CDR1 MNHEY and CDR2 SVGAGI. The DNA of the CDR3 is TGTGCCAGCAGACGACAGGGACAAGAGACCCAGTACTTC. As protein: CASRRQGQETQYF.

This clone has a handful of counts. The rearrangement uses TRBV29-1 and TRBJ2-1, with TRBD1 as a possible D gene (5 bases). The CDR3 totals 13 residues. Germline V gene lookup returns CDR1 SQVTM and CDR2 ANQGSEA. Trimming stripped 7 bases from V and 5 bases from J, with 15 bases between. This CDR3 is CSAGHPQNNEQFF. CDR3 coding DNA: TGCAGCGCTGGACACCCACAAAACAATGAGCAGTTCTTC.

This clone came up a few times. The chain couples TRBV2 to TRBJ1-5, with D tentatively TRBD1 (5 bases). V was clipped by 7 bases and J by 0 bases, with 13 bases between them. The CDR3 sequence is 15 residues long. Germline V CDR1 and CDR2: SNHLY, FYNNEI. CDR3 residues: CASNAGSLSNQPQHF. DNA of the CDR3: TGTGCCAGCAACGCAGGGTCCCTTAGCAATCAGCCCCAGCATTTT.

This clone was seen more than once but under ten times. This chain connects TRBV9 to TRBJ1-2; the D gene is possibly TRBD1 (6 bases). This CDR3 has 14 residues. V lost 6 bases to trimming and J lost 4 bases, with 16 bases between them. Germline CDR1 and CDR2: SGDLS and YYNGEE. CDR3 region: CASNPTGQSYGYTF. CDR3 DNA: TGTGCCAGCAATCCGACAGGTCAGAGCTATGGCTACACCTTC.

This clone showed up just a few times. The rearrangement uses TRBV12-5 and TRBJ1-3, with D possibly matching TRBD1 (6 bases). This CDR3 contains 14 residues. The germline CDR1 and CDR2 sequences are LGHNT and FRNRAP. Trimming took off 1 base at V and 2 bases at J, with 6 bases between the two ends. This CDR3 is CASGLGQAGNTIYF. The CDR3 region has the DNA TGTGCTAGTGGTTTGGGACAGGCTGGAAACACCATATATTTT.

This clone was seen only a few times. The rearrangement uses TRBV5-1 and TRBJ2-5; TRBD2 matches at 9 bases. The junction had 6 bases not matched to a gene; V was cut back by 0 bases and J by 6 bases. The CDR3 runs 15 residues. Germline V gene data show CDR1 as SGHRS and CDR2 as YFSETQ. The CDR3 sequence is CASSLDSGSGKTQYF. In DNA form, the CDR3 reads TGCGCCAGCAGCTTGGATAGCGGGAGTGGAAAGACCCAGTACTTC.

This sequence joins TRBV4-1 and TRBJ1-2; D may be TRBD1 (6 bases). The V end lost 1 base, the J end lost 5 bases, and 8 bases lay between the germline ends. In germline, CDR1 is MGHRA, CDR2 YSYEKL. This CDR3 spans 13 amino acids. As DNA, the CDR3 is TGCGCCAGCAGCCAAGGGACAGAGTATGGCTACACCTTC. This encodes CASSQGTEYGYTF.

The chain has TRBV13 and TRBJ2-2; TRBD2 aligns across 7 bases. Trimming removed 2 bases from V and 7 bases from J; junction bases left unmatched: 16. Per germline, CDR1 PRHDT and CDR2 FYEKMQ (reference sequence). This CDR3 has 18 amino acids. The CDR3 spells CASSLTLLSAGAGGELFF. For the CDR3, the DNA is TGTGCCAGCAGCTTAACTCTCCTTTCGGCGGGAGCGGGCGGGGAGCTGTTTTTT.

This chain links TRBV5-4 with TRBJ2-3, with D possibly TRBD1 on 6 matching bases. The V gene's germline CDR1 is SGHNT and CDR2 YYREEE (reference sequence). V lost 2 bases and J 3 bases, leaving 22 bases between the germline ends. The CDR3 covers 18 residues. The CDR3 region is CASSFRLPGRRGTDTQYF. CDR3 DNA sequence: TGTGCCAGCAGCTTCAGGCTGCCGGGGAGAAGGGGGACAGATACGCAGTATTTT.

This clone was seen a handful of times. The V and J genes are TRBV5-4 and TRBJ2-3, with 9 bases that match TRBD1. CDR1 is SGHNT, CDR2 YYREEE, per germline (reference sequence). CDR3 length: 15 residues. Unmatched junction bases numbered 5, after V lost 4 bases and J lost 2 bases. The CDR3 loop is CASSHRDRDTDTQYF. The CDR3 coding sequence is TGTGCCAGCAGCCACCGGGACAGGGACACAGATACGCAGTATTTT.

The chain is built from TRBV29-1 and TRBJ1-1, with D perhaps matching TRBD1 (6 bases). The V and J ends lost 4 bases and 11 bases respectively, with 14 bases between them. This CDR3 has 11 residues. Germline values: CDR1 SQVTM, CDR2 ANQGSEA. The CDR3 DNA reads TGCAGCGTTGGGGGGCAAGAAGGGGCTTTCTTT. Amino acid sequence: CSVGGQEGAFF. Using reference TRBV29-1 and TRBJ1-1 for the parts outside the CDR3, the full variable domain is SAVISQKPSRDICQRGTSLTIQCQVDSQVTMMFWYRQQPGQSLTLIATANQGSEATYESGFVIDKFPISRPNLTFSTLTVSNMSPEDSSIYLCSVGGQEGAFFGQGTRLTVV.

The table lists this clone with a few counts. V and J are TRBV6-1 and TRBJ1-2; D not resolved. The CDR3 is 14 amino acids. Germline V gives CDR1 MNHNS, CDR2 SASEGT. V was shortened by 3 bases and J by 3 bases, with 11 bases between the two germline ends. CDR3 loop: CASSEWQAHYGYTF. The CDR3 nucleotides are TGTGCCAGCAGTGAGTGGCAGGCCCACTATGGCTACACCTTC.

Only a few counts were recorded for this clone. The chain has TRBV7-9 and TRBJ2-5, with 7 bases identical to TRBD2. The CDR3 covers 15 residues. Germline V gene data show CDR1 as SEHNR and CDR2 as FQNEAQ (reference sequence). The V and J ends lost 4 bases and 2 bases, in that order; junction bases with no gene match: 7. The CDR3 is CASSSMGGVQETQYF. CDR3 sequence (DNA): TGTGCCAGCAGCTCAATGGGAGGGGTACAAGAGACCCAGTACTTC.

This chain joins TRBV9 and TRBJ2-3, with D possibly being TRBD2 (5 bases). Germline values: CDR1 SGDLS, CDR2 YYNGEE. V lost 4 bases to trimming and J lost 4 bases, with 16 bases between them. The CDR3 has 15 amino acids. CDR3 bases: TGTGCCAGCAGCCCCCGGGGTGGAGCGCCAGATACGCAGTATTTT. This translates into CASSPRGGAPDTQYF.

This clone turned up a few times. This chain links TRBV5-8 with TRBJ2-5, with 10 bases aligning to TRBD1. The J call may not be correct, given that the DNA end is closer to TRBJ2-7. This CDR3 has 13 amino acids. Germline assignment: CDR1 SGHTS and CDR2 YDEGEE. CDR3 protein: CASSRDRGYEQYF. CDR3 nucleotides: TGTGCCAGCAGCCGGGACAGGGGCTACGAGCAGTACTTC.

In this sample, this clone turned up a few times. The chain has TRBV6-5 and TRBJ2-7; 9 bases line up with TRBD2. The CDR3 consists of 16 residues. Unmatched junction bases numbered 10, after V lost 2 bases and J lost 5 bases. Germline CDR1 and CDR2: MNHEY and SVGAGI. CDR3 nucleotide sequence: TGTGCCAGCAGTTACCGGAAGGTAGCGGGAGTCCACGAGCAGTACTTC. Residues: CASSYRKVAGVHEQYF.

This clone was seen more than once but under ten times. CDR3 loop: CAWSKTSGIGYEQYF. CDR3 DNA: TGTGCCTGGAGTAAAACTAGCGGGATAGGGTACGAGCAGTACTTC. V gene TRBV30 combines with J gene TRBJ2-7; 10 positions match TRBD2. This CDR3 is built from 15 residues. Germline CDR1 and CDR2: GTSNPN and SVGIG (reference sequence). J lost 4 bases, V lost 2 bases, and 8 bases had no gene match. Using reference TRBV30 and TRBJ2-7 for the parts outside the CDR3, the full variable domain is SQTIHQWPATLVQPVGSPLSLECTVEGTSNPNLYWYRQAAGRGLQLLFYSVGIGQISSEVPQNLSASRPQDRQFILSSKKLLLSDSGFYLCAWSKTSGIGYEQYFGPGTRLTVT.

The chain employs TRBV6-1 and TRBJ1-2; TRBD1 might be the D (5 bases). The V gene lost 7 bases and the J gene lost 4 bases, with 13 bases spanning the gap. This CDR3 has 13 residues. CDR1 and CDR2 from the germline V gene are MNHNS and SASEGT. Written as DNA, the CDR3 is TGTGCCAGCACCCCGGGGGAGGTCTATGGCTACACCTTC. This encodes CASTPGEVYGYTF.

The rearrangement uses TRBV5-4 and TRBJ2-5, with D tentatively TRBD2 (5 bases). Germline CDR1 SGHNT, CDR2 YYREEE (reference sequence). The CDR3 length is 14 residues. Trimming removed 4 bases at V and 7 bases at J, with 17 bases between. The CDR3 DNA follows: TGTGCCAGCAGCGGGAGCAGGCAGGAAGGGACCCAGTACTTC. Encoded protein: CASSGSRQEGTQYF.

This clone was picked up a small number of times. The rearrangement joins TRBV6-5 to TRBJ2-1; 9 bases fit TRBD2. CDR3 length: 15 amino acids. Unmatched junction bases numbered 9, after V lost 8 bases and J lost 4 bases. CDR1 is MNHEY, CDR2 SVGAGI, per germline. The CDR3 sequence is CASGPLAGAYNEQFF. Written as DNA, the CDR3 is TGTGCCAGCGGCCCCTTAGCGGGAGCGTACAATGAGCAGTTCTTC.

Notes on this clone: Other DNA sequences in this sample translate to the same CDR3. The rearrangement links TRBV7-2 to TRBJ1-2; D unresolved. Germline assignment: CDR1 SGHTA and CDR2 FQGNSA. Trimming took off 1 base at V and 2 bases at J, with 8 bases between the two ends. CDR3 length: 14 amino acids. This CDR3 is CASSLGGGNYGYTF. CDR3 DNA: TGTGCCAGCAGCTTAGGAGGCGGAAACTATGGCTACACCTTC.

The rearrangement links TRBV10-3 to TRBJ1-2; possible D gene TRBD1, 5 bases. Germline-derived CDR1 and CDR2 are ENHRY and SYGVKD. The CDR3 loop spans 13 amino acids. The V gene lost 4 bases and the J gene lost 7 bases, with 13 bases spanning the gap. The DNA for the CDR3 is TGTGCCATCAGTGGGGGGGGTTCGAGTGGCTACACCTTC. Protein sequence: CAISGGGSSGYTF.

This clone has more than one count but fewer than ten. The V call is TRBV19, the J call TRBJ2-7, with 7 bases aligning to TRBD2. The CDR3 loop spans 14 amino acids. Germline loops: CDR1 LNHDA, CDR2 SQIVND (reference sequence). The ends lost 5 bases at V and 1 base at J; junction bases unmatched: 5. CDR3 sequence reads: CASSRGGSSYEQYF. The CDR3, as DNA: TGTGCCAGTAGTCGTGGCGGGAGTTCCTACGAGCAGTACTTC.